This T cell receptor beta chain comes out of a study of a mutant IDH1 vaccine in newly diagnosed glioma. Overall study: Patients began vaccination 4-6 weeks after radiotherapy alone, or with temozolomide cycles. Therapy received beforehand was radiotherapy, temozolomide, or both, with most patients given both.

Study-level results: Patients showed vaccine-induced immune responses at a rate of roughly 93%.

The sample's time point: week 5, during vaccination. It was 300 ug of mutant IDH1 20-mer peptide that made up each vaccine dose, given with topical imiquimod. With 0 bases removed from V and 7 bases from J, the gap between germline ends came to 9 bases. Germline CDR1 reads MGHRA; CDR2 reads YSYEKL. The CDR3 is 14 amino acids. As to this clone: Its antigen is not known.

Repertoires were generated with immunoSEQ multiplex PCR, while TCRdb's copy carries only in-frame clones and drops some. The sample records more than 25,000 clones, 70% to 85% being singletons. This sequence joins TRBV4-1 and TRBJ2-2, with D unresolved. Sequencing was performed on PBMCs, taken from a glioma patient whose treatment included an IDH1 peptide vaccine. The source is a man aged 40-49 years with glioma. Some clones in this sample may be carry-over from other donors' samples. CDR3 sequence: CASSQDHSIGELFF. In DNA, the CDR3 is TGCGCCAGCAGCCAAGATCACAGCATCGGGGAGCTGTTTTTT.